This T cell receptor (beta chain) originates from a study of blood T cells in healthy people across ages. The CDR3 is made up of 15 amino acids. Trimming removed 8 bases from V and 0 bases from J; junction bases left unmatched: 9. PCR was performed a second time for 7 to 11 cycles using a sample-barcoded 5' primer and a J-beta primer mix. The authors tagged each cDNA molecule using a template-switch adaptor with 12 random nucleotides. TCRdb redid the calling of the 5' RACE reads with MiXCR, one entry per CDR3 protein. The sample includes roughly 1.9 million distinct CDR3 sequences, 35% to 50% of them seen just once. Extraction of total RNA produced a minimum of 6 micrograms from each sample.

The chain uses TRBV12-3 or TRBV12-4 and TRBJ2-7; 8 bases align to TRBD2. The TCR was taken from a human donor in good health. Input material: blood. In nucleotides, the CDR3 is TGTGCCAGCGCTGGGAGCGGGGGCTTCTCCTACGAGCAGTACTTC. Its translation is CASAGSGGFSYEQYF.